These 4 T cell receptor beta chains came from one sample sequenced in a study of cytomegalovirus exposure and HLA in healthy donors. Both 60 Vbeta primers and 13 Jbeta primers went into the PCR. Assay: immunoSEQ multiplex PCR; the TCRdb copy retains only in-frame clones and omits some. The sample records more than 55,000 clones, about four fifths being singletons. The material sequenced was PBMCs. The receptors come from a woman aged 40-49 years in good health and CMV-seronegative.

The rearrangement joins TRBV2 to TRBJ1-5; 9 bases are shared with TRBD1. The CDR3 has 14 residues. Per germline, CDR1 SNHLY and CDR2 FYNNEI. J was trimmed by 5 bases and V by 6 bases; bases with no gene match: 5. The CDR3 DNA sequence: TGTGCCAGCAGCGGGACAGGGACTTATCAGCCCCAGCATTTT. Protein sequence: CASSGTGTYQPQHF.

This clone was observed a handful of times. The chain uses TRBV28 and TRBJ2-2, with TRBD1 as a possible D gene (5 bases). The length of the CDR3 is 14 residues. From germline, CDR1 is MDHEN and CDR2 SYDVKM. Trimming removed 7 bases from V and 7 bases from J, with 16 bases in between. The CDR3, as DNA: TGTGCCAGCAACCCGGCAGGGAAGATCGGGGAGCTGTTTTTT. Translated, it gives CASNPAGKIGELFF.

V gene TRBV5-1 combines with J gene TRBJ2-7; TRBD2 matches 11 bases. Per the germline V gene, CDR1 is SGHRS and CDR2 is YFSETQ. Germline trimming cut 2 bases from V and 5 bases from J; bases unmatched to any gene: 6. The CDR3 has 15 amino acids. The CDR3 DNA reads as TGCGCCAGCAGCTTCACTAGCGGGAGCCTCGACGAGCAGTACTTC. Translating it yields CASSFTSGSLDEQYF.

The chain has TRBV27 and TRBJ2-4; D is unresolved. This CDR3 region has 15 residues. V was cut by 0 bases and J by 0 bases, with 6 bases left in between. Per germline, CDR1 MNHEY and CDR2 SMNVEV (reference sequence). The CDR3 region is CASSLSSVAKNIQYF. The CDR3 coding sequence is TGTGCCAGCAGTTTATCCTCCGTAGCCAAAAACATTCAGTACTTC.